This TCR beta chain is drawn from a study of molecular identifiers for immune sequencing clone quantification. Study-wide results and caveats: In naive cells, clones above 20 RNA copies held under 1% of molecules, whereas in effector cells they held over 99%. Reportedly, one cell's Jurkat TCR RNA was detected within 1,100,000 naive CD8 cells.

Looked up from germline, CDR1 is SEHNR and CDR2 is FQNEAQ (reference sequence). V was clipped by 3 bases and J by 5 bases, with 12 bases between them. CDR3 length equals 14 residues. Bulk TCR library preparation followed previously described methods with listed TCR primers. One entry per CDR3 protein, called by TCRdb with MiXCR from the PCR reads. Among 40,000 to 50,000 distinct CDR3 sequences listed, under 25% were seen once. Sorted naive CD8 T cells were those defined as CD8+CD4-CCR7+CD45RA+. This clonotype has at least ten counts. Its antigen is as yet unknown. V is TRBV7-9 and J is TRBJ2-3, with D unresolved. This clonotype originated in a human donor in good health. Some libraries in this study had Jurkat cell RNA spiked in. The source material was naive CD8+ T cells from blood, with Jurkat cell RNA spiked in. Subset here: FACS-sorted CD8+CD4-CCR7+CD45RA+ naive T cells. The CDR3 region has the DNA TGTGCCAGCAGCTTTGAATCCAAGTTAGATACGCAGTATTTT. The encoded protein is CASSFESKLDTQYF.